The clone carrying this TCR beta chain came up many times. Its antigen is still unknown. The sample belongs to a study of spatial heterogeneity in lung cancer. Study background: Detection consistently captured more beta-chain sequences than alpha-chain sequences. Overall study findings and caveats: Compared with follow-up, resection was when ubiquitous expanded tumor TCRs appeared in blood more.

As to time point: sample taken at primary tumor resection. Unsorted samples of tumor, nontumor lung or frozen PBMC had their whole RNA sequenced. TCRdb re-called the 5' RACE reads with MiXCR, one entry per CDR3 protein. The sample has around 87,000 distinct CDR3 sequences, about 12% seen once. CDR3 length: 14 amino acids. Germline V lookup: CDR1 DFQATT, CDR2 SNEGSKA (reference sequence). The sequenced sample was PBMCs, obtained at surgery. The chain joins TRBV20-1 to TRBJ2-1; 8 nucleotides match TRBD2. The TCR was taken from a male donor with early-stage non-small cell lung cancer. CDR3 protein: CRAATGTSLYEQFF. CDR3 nucleotide sequence: TGCAGGGCCGCAACCGGGACTAGTCTTTATGAGCAGTTCTTC.